These 7 T cell receptor beta chains were all obtained from the same sample, sequenced in a study of blood T cell repertoires in COVID-19. Repertoires were generated with immunoSEQ multiplex PCR, while TCRdb's copy carries only in-frame clones and drops some. Counted here are roughly 350,000 clones, over 80% occurring once; the ten biggest clones make up over 6%. Sequencing used peripheral blood. The receptor source for this set is a woman in her fifties or sixties with COVID-19, enrolled during active disease.

The chain links TRBV12-3 or TRBV12-4 to TRBJ1-2; D is uncertain. The length of the CDR3 is 13 residues. The V end lost 7 bases, the J end lost 7 bases, and 16 bases lay between the germline ends. The CDR3 protein is CASTDGERRGYTF. The CDR3 nucleotides are TGTGCCAGCACCGACGGGGAAAGACGTGGCTACACCTTC.

For the CDR3, the DNA is TGTGCCAGCAGCCTTAGACAGGACGGGAACACTGAAGCTTTCTTT. This translates into CASSLRQDGNTEAFF. The chain couples TRBV12-1 to TRBJ1-1; TRBD1, the table's D call, was not compared with the DNA. TRBV12-1 is classified as a pseudogene. The CDR3 spans 15 residues.

The V gene is TRBV11-3, the J gene TRBJ1-1; TRBD1 might be the D (6 bases). Germline CDR1 and CDR2: SGHNT and YENEEA. This CDR3 comprises 16 residues. V gave up 4 bases and J gave up 2 bases, with 17 bases separating them. CDR3 loop: CASSSRAGAGNTEAFF. CDR3 DNA: TGTGCCAGCAGCTCACGTGCGGGGGCTGGTAACACTGAAGCTTTCTTT.

This chain joins TRBV11-3 and TRBJ2-3; D may be TRBD2 (6 bases). Per germline, CDR1 SGHNT and CDR2 YENEEA. V lost 5 bases and J 0 bases, leaving 9 bases between the germline ends. This CDR3 spans 14 amino acids. The CDR3, as DNA: TGTGCCAGCAGCGAGCGGGCTAGCACAGATACGCAGTATTTT. It translates to CASSERASTDTQYF.

The chain uses TRBV5-1 and TRBJ2-3, with a tentative D call TRBD2 (5 bases). CDR3 length: 15 amino acids. Germline V CDR1 and CDR2: SGHRS, YFSETQ. The V gene lost 6 bases and the J gene lost 1 base, with 15 bases spanning the gap. CDR3: CASNELERGTDTQYF. DNA of the CDR3: TGCGCCAGCAACGAACTGGAGAGGGGCACAGATACGCAGTATTTT. Using reference TRBV5-1 and TRBJ2-3 for the parts outside the CDR3, the full variable domain is KAGVTQTPRYLIKTRGQQVTLSCSPISGHRSVSWYQQTPGQGLQFLFEYFSETQRNKGNFPGRFSGRQFSNSRSEMNVSTLELGDSALYLCASNELERGTDTQYFGPGTRLTVL.

The J gene is TRBJ2-5, the V gene TRBV19; 12 nucleotides match TRBD2. Germline-derived CDR1 and CDR2 are LNHDA and SQIVND (reference sequence). The CDR3 has 15 residues. The trim removed 3 bases at V and 5 bases at J, leaving 4 bases unmatched. CDR3 bases: TGTGCCAGTAGTATGACTAGCGGGAGTTTGGAGACCCAGTACTTC. Translated, it gives CASSMTSGSLETQYF.

This chain connects TRBV24-1 to TRBJ2-2; TRBD2 matches 13 bases. The ends lost 4 bases at V and 0 bases at J; junction bases unmatched: 7. The CDR3 is 19 amino acids. The germline CDR1 and CDR2 sequences are KGHDR and SFDVKD. The DNA for the CDR3 is TGTGCCACCAGTGACGCCCCGGGACTAGCGGGATCGAACACCGGGGAGCTGTTTTTT. Translated, it gives CATSDAPGLAGSNTGELFF.